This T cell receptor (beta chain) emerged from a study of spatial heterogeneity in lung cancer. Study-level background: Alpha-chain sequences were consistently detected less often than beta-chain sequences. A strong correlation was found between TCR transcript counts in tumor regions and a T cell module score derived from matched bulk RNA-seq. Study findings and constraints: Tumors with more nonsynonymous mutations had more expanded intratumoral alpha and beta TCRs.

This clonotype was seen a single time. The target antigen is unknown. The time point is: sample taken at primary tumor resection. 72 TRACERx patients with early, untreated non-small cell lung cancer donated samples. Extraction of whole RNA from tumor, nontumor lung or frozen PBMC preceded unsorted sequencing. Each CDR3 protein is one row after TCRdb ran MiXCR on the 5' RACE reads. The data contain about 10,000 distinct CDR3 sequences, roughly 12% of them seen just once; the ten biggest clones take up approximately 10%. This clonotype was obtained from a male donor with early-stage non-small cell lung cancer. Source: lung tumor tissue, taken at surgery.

DNA for the CDR3: TGTGCCAGCAGACCCGGACTCCTGACGTGGGAGCAGTACTTC. Translated: CASRPGLLTWEQYF. This sequence joins TRBV27 and TRBJ2-7, with a tentative D call TRBD2 (5 bases). Germline-derived CDR1 and CDR2 are MNHEY and SMNVEV (reference sequence). V lost 6 bases to trimming and J lost 7 bases, with 19 bases between them. This CDR3 is built from 14 residues.